This T cell receptor beta chain was obtained from a study of cytomegalovirus exposure and HLA in healthy donors. Turning to the study itself: Genetic ancestry analysis placed about 84% of the 398 donors that were genotyped in the Caucasian-associated cluster.

Researchers ran the PCR with 60 Vbeta and 13 Jbeta primers. Profiling relied on immunoSEQ multiplex PCR, and the TCRdb table lists in-frame clones only, not all of them. Its clone listing holds around 75,000 clones. The V gene lost 3 bases and the J gene lost 7 bases, with 16 bases spanning the gap. The CDR3 is made up of 15 amino acids. From germline, CDR1 is MNHEY and CDR2 SMNVEV (reference sequence). General study points: It was reportedly the case that the classifier diagnosed cytomegalovirus status with high specificity and sensitivity.

On this clone itself: Antigen: not known.

This TCR derives from a man in his fifties in good health and CMV-seropositive. V usage is TRBV27 and J usage is TRBJ1-5; possibly TRBD1 for D (5 bases). Sequences were obtained from PBMCs. As DNA, the CDR3 is TGTGCCAGCAGTTTGCAGGGTGGAGTGAACCAGCCCCAGCATTTT. Its protein is CASSLQGGVNQPQHF.